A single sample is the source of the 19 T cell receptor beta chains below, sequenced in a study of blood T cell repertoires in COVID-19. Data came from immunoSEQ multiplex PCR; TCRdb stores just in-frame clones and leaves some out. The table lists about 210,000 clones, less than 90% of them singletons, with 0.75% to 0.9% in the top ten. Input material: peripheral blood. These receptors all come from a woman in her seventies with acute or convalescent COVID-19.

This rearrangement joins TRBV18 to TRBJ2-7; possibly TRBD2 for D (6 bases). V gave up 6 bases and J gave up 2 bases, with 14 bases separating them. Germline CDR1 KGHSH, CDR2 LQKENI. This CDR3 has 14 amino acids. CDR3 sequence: CASSGGLTTYEQYF. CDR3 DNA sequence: TGTGCCAGCTCGGGGGGACTCACCACCTACGAGCAGTACTTC.

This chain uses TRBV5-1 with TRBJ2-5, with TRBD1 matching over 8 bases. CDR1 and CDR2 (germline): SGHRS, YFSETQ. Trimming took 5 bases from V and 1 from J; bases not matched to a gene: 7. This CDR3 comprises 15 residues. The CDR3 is CASRHGQGSQETQYF. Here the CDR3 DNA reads TGCGCCAGCAGGCATGGACAGGGCTCCCAAGAGACCCAGTACTTC.

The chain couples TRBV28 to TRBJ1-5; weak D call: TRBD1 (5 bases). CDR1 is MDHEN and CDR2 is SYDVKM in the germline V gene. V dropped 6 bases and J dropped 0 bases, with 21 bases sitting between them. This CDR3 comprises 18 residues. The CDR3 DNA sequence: TGTGCCAGCAGGAGAATACTTCGACAGTCCAATAGCAATCAGCCCCAGCATTTT. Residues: CASRRILRQSNSNQPQHF.

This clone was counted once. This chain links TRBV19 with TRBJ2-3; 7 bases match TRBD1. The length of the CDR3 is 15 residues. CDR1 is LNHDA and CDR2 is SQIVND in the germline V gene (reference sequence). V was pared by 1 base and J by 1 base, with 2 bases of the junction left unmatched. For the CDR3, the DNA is TGTGCCAGTAGTATAGGACAGGGTGGCACAGATACGCAGTATTTT. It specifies CASSIGQGGTDTQYF.

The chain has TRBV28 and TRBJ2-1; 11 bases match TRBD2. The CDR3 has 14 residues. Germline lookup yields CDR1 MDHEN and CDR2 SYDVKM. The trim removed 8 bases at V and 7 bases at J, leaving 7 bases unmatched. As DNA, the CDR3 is TGTGCCAGCTCCCGACTAGCGGGACGGAATGAGCAGTTCTTC. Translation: CASSRLAGRNEQFF.

The DNA of the CDR3 is TGTGCCAGCAGCTTAGTGGGGGGTCCTAACACTGAAGCTTTCTTT. Its protein is CASSLVGGPNTEAFF. This chain connects TRBV7-6 to TRBJ1-1, with a possible D match to TRBD1 (5 bases). V was pared by 1 base and J by 2 bases, with 11 bases between. Germline V gene sequence: CDR1 SGHVS, CDR2 FNYEAQ. The CDR3 consists of 15 residues.

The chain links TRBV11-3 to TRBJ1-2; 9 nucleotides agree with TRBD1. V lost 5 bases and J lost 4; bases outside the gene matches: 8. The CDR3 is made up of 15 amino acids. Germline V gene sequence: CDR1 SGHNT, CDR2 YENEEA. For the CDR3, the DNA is TGTGCCAGCAGCCAGGGACAGGGTGGCGGCTATGGCTACACCTTC. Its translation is CASSQGQGGGYGYTF.

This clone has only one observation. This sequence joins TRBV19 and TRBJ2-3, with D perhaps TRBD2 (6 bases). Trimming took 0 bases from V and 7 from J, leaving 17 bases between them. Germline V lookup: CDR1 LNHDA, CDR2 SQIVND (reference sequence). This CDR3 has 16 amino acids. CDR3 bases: TGTGCCAGTAGTATAGACGGGGGAACTCGTATGAATACGCAGTATTTT. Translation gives CASSIDGGTRMNTQYF.

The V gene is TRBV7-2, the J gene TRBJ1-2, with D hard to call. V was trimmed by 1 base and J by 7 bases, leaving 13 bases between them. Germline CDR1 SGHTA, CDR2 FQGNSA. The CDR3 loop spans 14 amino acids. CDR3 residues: CASSLEVSALGYTF. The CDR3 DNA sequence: TGTGCCAGCAGCTTAGAAGTCTCCGCGCTTGGCTACACCTTC.

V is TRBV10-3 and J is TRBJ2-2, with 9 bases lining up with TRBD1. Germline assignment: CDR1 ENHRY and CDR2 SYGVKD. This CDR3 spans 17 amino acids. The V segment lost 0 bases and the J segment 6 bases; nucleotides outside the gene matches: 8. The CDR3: CAISESRPGQGAGELFF. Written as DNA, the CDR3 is TGTGCCATCAGTGAGTCGCGACCGGGACAGGGCGCCGGGGAGCTGTTTTTT.

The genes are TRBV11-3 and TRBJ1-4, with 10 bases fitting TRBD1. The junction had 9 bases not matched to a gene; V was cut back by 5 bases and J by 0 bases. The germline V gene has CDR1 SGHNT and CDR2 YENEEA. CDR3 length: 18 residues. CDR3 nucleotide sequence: TGTGCCAGCAGCCTCCGGACAGGGGGGGTGGCAACTAATGAAAAACTGTTTTTT. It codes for CASSLRTGGVATNEKLFF.

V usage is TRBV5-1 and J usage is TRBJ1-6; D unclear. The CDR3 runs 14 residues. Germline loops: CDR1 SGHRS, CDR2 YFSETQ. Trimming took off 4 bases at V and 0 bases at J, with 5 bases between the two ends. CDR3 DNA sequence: TGCGCCAGCAGCGAGAGCTCCTATAATTCACCCCTCCACTTT. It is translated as CASSESSYNSPLHF.

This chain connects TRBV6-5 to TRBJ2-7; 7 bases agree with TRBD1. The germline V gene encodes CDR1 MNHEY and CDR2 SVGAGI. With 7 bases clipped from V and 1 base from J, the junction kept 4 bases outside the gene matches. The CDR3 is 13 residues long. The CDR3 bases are TGTGCCAGCATGAAGACAGGGTCCTACGAGCAGTACTTC. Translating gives CASMKTGSYEQYF.

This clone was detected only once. The CDR3 DNA reads as TGTGCCAGCAGCGACCAGGTTAGCAATCAGCCCCAGCATTTT. Translating it yields CASSDQVSNQPQHF. The gene calls are TRBV28 and TRBJ1-5; D unresolved. V was cut by 6 bases and J by 0 bases, with 9 bases left in between. The CDR3 length is 14 residues. The germline V gene has CDR1 MDHEN and CDR2 SYDVKM.

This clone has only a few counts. DNA for the CDR3: TGTGCCAGCAGTGAGCACAGGGGGGGAGGTTCACCCCTCCACTTT. Translating it yields CASSEHRGGGSPLHF. The chain combines TRBV2 with TRBJ1-6, with 8 bases lining up with TRBD1. The germline CDR1 and CDR2 sequences are SNHLY and FYNNEI. The V and J ends lost 3 bases and 9 bases, in that order; junction bases with no gene match: 7. The CDR3 contains 15 residues.

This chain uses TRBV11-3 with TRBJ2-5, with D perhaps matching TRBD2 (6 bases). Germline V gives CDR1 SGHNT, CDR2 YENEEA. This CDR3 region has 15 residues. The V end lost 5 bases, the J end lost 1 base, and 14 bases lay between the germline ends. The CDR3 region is CASSVGGGSQETQYF. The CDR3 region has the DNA TGTGCCAGCAGCGTTGGGGGAGGAAGCCAAGAGACCCAGTACTTC.

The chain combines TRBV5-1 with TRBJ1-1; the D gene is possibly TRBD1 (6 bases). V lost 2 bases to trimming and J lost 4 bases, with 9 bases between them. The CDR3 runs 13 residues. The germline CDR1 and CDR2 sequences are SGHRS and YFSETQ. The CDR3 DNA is TGCGCCAGCAGCTTCGCAGGGGTCACTGAAGCTTTCTTT. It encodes CASSFAGVTEAFF.

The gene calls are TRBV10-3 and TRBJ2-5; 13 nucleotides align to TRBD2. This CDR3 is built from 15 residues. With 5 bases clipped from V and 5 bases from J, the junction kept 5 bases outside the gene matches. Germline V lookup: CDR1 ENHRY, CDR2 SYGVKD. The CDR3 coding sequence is TGTGCCATCAGTCCGGGACTAGCGGGGTTGGAGACCCAGTACTTC. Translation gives CAISPGLAGLETQYF.

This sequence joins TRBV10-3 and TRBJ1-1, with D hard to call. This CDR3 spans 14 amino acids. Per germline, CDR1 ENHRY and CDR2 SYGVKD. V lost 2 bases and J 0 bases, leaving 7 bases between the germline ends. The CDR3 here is CAISERVVNTEAFF. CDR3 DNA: TGTGCCATCAGTGAGCGGGTGGTGAACACTGAAGCTTTCTTT.